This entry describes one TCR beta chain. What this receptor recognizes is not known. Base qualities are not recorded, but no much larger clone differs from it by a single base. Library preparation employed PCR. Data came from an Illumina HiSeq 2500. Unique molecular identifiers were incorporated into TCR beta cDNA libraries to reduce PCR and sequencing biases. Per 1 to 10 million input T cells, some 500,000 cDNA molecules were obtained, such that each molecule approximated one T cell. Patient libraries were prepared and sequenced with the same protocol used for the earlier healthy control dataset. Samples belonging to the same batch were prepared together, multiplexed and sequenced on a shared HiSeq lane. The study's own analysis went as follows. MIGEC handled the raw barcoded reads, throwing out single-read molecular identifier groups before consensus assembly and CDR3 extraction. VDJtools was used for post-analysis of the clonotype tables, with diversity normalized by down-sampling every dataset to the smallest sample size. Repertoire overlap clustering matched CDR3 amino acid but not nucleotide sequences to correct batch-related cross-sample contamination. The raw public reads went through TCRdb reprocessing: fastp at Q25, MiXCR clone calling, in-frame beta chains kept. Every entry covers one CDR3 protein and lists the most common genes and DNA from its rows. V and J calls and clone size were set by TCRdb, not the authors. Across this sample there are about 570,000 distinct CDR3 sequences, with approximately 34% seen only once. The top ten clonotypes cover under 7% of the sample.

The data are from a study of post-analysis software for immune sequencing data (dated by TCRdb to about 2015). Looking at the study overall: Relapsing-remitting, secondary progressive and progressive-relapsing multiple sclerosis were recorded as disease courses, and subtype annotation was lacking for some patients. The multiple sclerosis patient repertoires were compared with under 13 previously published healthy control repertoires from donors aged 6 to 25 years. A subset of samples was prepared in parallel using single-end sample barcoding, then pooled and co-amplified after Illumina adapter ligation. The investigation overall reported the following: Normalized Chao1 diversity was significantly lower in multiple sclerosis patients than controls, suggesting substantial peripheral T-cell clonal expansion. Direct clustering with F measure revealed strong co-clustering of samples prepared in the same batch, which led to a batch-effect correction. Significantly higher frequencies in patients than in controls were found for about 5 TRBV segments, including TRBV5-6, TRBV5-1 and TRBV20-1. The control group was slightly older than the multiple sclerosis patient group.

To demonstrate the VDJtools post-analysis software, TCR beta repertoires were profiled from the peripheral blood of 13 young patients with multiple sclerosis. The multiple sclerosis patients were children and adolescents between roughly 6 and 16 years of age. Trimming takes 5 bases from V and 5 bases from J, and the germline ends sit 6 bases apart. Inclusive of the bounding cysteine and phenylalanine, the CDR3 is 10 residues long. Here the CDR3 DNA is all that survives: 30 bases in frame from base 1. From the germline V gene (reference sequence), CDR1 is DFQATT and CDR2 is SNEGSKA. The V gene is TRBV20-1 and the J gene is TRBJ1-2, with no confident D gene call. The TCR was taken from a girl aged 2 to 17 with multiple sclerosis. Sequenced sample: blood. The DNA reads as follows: TGCAGTGCTGCAGAATATGGCTACACCTTC. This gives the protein CSAAEYGYTF.